This note documents a single T cell receptor (beta chain) sequence. The antigen is unknown. This CDR3 has 15 amino acids. Trimming took off 3 bases at V and 5 bases at J, with 16 bases between the two ends. CDR1 SGHRS and CDR2 YFSETQ come from the germline V gene. This sample stems from a study of beta chain features in type 1 diabetes. In the study overall: About 110,000,000 sorted cells were examined across all samples.

Every bit of the isolated RNA underwent reverse transcription, so sequencing read expressed TCRB transcripts. TCRdb keeps only in-frame clones here, not all; method: immunoSEQ multiplex PCR. The repertoire includes hundreds of thousands of clones, 6.5% to 10% of them detected once, and around 0.44% sits in the top ten. Study-wide results and caveats: Type 1 diabetes patients had fewer VDJ junction insertions and more deletions. TCRB CDR3s from Type 1 diabetes patients were moderately but significantly shorter in all four CD4+ subsets.

The sample was central memory CD4+ T cells from blood. The sequence came from a woman in her late teens or twenties in good health. This chain connects TRBV5-1 to TRBJ2-3; the D call may be TRBD1 or TRBD2 (6 bases each). The CDR3 DNA sequence: TGCGCCAGCAGCTCCGGGTCCGGAGGGGGAGATACGCAGTATTTT. This codes for CASSSGSGGGDTQYF.